Listed below are T cell receptor beta chains from one sample, sequenced in a study of T cells after posttransplantation cyclophosphamide. Data came from immunoSEQ multiplex PCR; TCRdb stores just in-frame clones and leaves some out. This table holds about 6,700 clones with no singletons; the top ten claim 5.2%. The sequenced sample was PBMCs, obtained after an allogeneic stem cell transplant with post-transplant cyclophosphamide. These receptors were collected from a male patient between 25 and 39 years old who received an allogeneic stem cell transplant from an unrelated donor, was CMV-positive, and had acute and chronic GVHD. Some T cells may trace back to the graft donor. The CDR3 runs from the conserved cysteine through the conserved F or W. A D gene is named only where the DNA matches it firmly. Size tells how often a clone was seen (once, few, many) or the class of an expanded clone, and some rows leave it out.

>TRBD2|TRBJ2-1|TRBV30|14|many
CAWRGASGIREQFF
TGTGCCTGGAGGGGGGCTAGCGGGATTCGGGAGCAGTTCTTC
>.|TRBJ2-7|TRBV7-2|14|many
CASSLAGGSYEQYF
TGTGCCAGCAGCTTAGCTGGGGGGTCCTACGAGCAGTACTTC
>TRBD1|TRBJ1-1|TRBV5-1|16|many
CASSTGDRGVFTEAFF
TGCGCCAGCAGCACGGGGGACAGGGGGGTTTTCACTGAAGCTTTCTTT
>.|TRBJ2-3|TRBV19|14|many
CASSMFRGRDTQYF
TGTGCCAGTAGTATGTTCAGGGGAAGGGATACGCAGTATTTT
>.|TRBJ1-2|TRBV11-2|13|many
CASSLNSFYGYTF
TGTGCCAGCAGCTTAAACAGTTTCTATGGCTACACCTTC
>TRBD1|TRBJ2-3|TRBV7-9|15|many
CASSMGQGNTDTQYF
TGTGCCAGCAGCATGGGACAGGGAAACACAGATACGCAGTATTTT
>TRBD2|TRBJ2-3|TRBV6-5|14|many
CASSSGSGTDTQYF
TGTGCCAGCAGTAGCGGGAGCGGAACAGATACGCAGTATTTT
>.|TRBJ2-5|TRBV2|14|many
CASSESGGAETQYF
TGTGCCAGCAGTGAAAGTGGGGGGGCAGAGACCCAGTACTTC
>TRBD2|TRBJ2-3|TRBV5-4|15|many
CASGHWLAGQVTQYF
TGTGCCAGCGGGCATTGGTTAGCGGGGCAAGTTACGCAGTATTTT
>.|TRBJ2-7|TRBV7-2|11|many
CASSFENEQYF
TGTGCCAGCAGCTTCGAGAACGAGCAGTACTTC
>.|TRBJ1-5|TRBV1|13|many
CTSDDRDNQPQHF
TGCACCAGCGACGACAGGGACAATCAGCCCCAGCATTTT
>TRBD1|TRBJ2-7|TRBV29-1|14|many
CSVAGQTSTYEQYF
TGCAGCGTTGCGGGACAGACATCCACCTACGAGCAGTACTTC
>TRBD1|TRBJ2-6|TRBV13|17|medium-sized
CASSSHRGLSGANVLTF
TGTGCCAGCAGCTCCCACAGGGGATTATCTGGGGCCAACGTCCTGACTTTC
>.|TRBJ1-1|TRBV10-3|16|many
CAIRNSPGELNTEAFF
TGTGCCATCAGAAACTCCCCCGGGGAGTTGAACACTGAAGCTTTCTTT
>.|TRBJ1-3|TRBV7-2|14|many
CARGRENSGNTIYF
TGTGCCAGGGGGAGGGAGAACTCTGGAAACACCATATATTTT
>TRBD2|TRBJ2-3|TRBV2|14|many
CAALAGAPTDTQYF
TGTGCCGCCCTAGCGGGGGCGCCCACAGATACGCAGTATTTT
>TRBD1|TRBJ2-7|TRBV2|15|many
CASSEQGASSYEQYF
TGTGCCAGCAGTGAACAGGGGGCCTCCTCCTACGAGCAGTACTTC
>TRBD1|TRBJ2-7|TRBV7-2|14|many
CASTSGQGFYEQYF
TGTGCCAGCACCTCGGGACAGGGGTTCTACGAGCAGTACTTC
>.|TRBJ1-2|TRBV5-1|11|many
CASRRGDGYTF
TGCGCCAGCAGGCGGGGGGATGGCTACACCTTC
>TRBD1|TRBJ1-6|TRBV4-3|16|many
CASRQDRTLYNSPLHF
TGCGCCAGCAGGCAGGACAGGACTCTCTATAATTCACCCCTCCACTTT
>TRBD2|TRBJ2-3|TRBV7-2|16|many
CASSLGLAACTDTQYF
TGTGCCAGCAGCTTAGGACTAGCTGCTTGCACAGATACGCAGTATTTT
>TRBD2|TRBJ2-4|TRBV27|18|many
CASSARGLAGGGKNIQYF
TGTGCCAGCAGTGCACGAGGACTAGCGGGAGGCGGCAAAAACATTCAGTACTTC
>.|TRBJ1-2|TRBV6-4|16|.
CASITTRGHTNYGYTF
TGTGCCAGCATCACCACCCGGGGACACACTAACTATGGCTACACCTTC
>TRBD1|TRBJ1-6|TRBV7-9|14|many
CASSLDRVRSPLHF
TGTGCCAGCAGCTTGGACAGGGTACGCTCACCCCTCCACTTT
>TRBD1|TRBJ2-5|TRBV25-1|14|many
CASSDWTGQETQYF
TGTGCCAGCAGTGATTGGACAGGGCAAGAGACCCAGTACTTC
>TRBD2|TRBJ2-7|TRBV5-8|16|medium-sized
CASSPLGGGESYEQYF
TGTGCCAGCAGCCCCCTCGGGGGGGGAGAATCCTACGAGCAGTACTTC
>TRBD1|TRBJ2-5|TRBV6-5|14|medium-sized
CASNPRTGQETQYF
TGTGCCAGCAACCCAAGGACAGGCCAAGAGACCCAGTACTTC
>TRBD1|TRBJ1-5|TRBV5-6|16|many
CASSLLGGQSNQPQHF
TGTGCCAGCAGCTTGTTAGGGGGACAGAGCAATCAGCCCCAGCATTTT
>TRBD1|TRBJ2-7|TRBV7-2|15|.
CASSSAGTVTYEQYF
TGTGCCAGCAGCTCCGCTGGGACAGTCACCTACGAGCAGTACTTC
>TRBD1|TRBJ1-3|TRBV7-2|16|many
CASSLAGTGTGNTIYF
TGTGCCAGCAGCTTAGCTGGGACAGGGACTGGAAACACCATATATTTT
>TRBD1|TRBJ2-5|TRBV5-5|14|medium-sized
CASSWDRGRETQYF
TGTGCCAGCAGCTGGGACAGGGGGAGAGAGACCCAGTACTTC
>TRBD2|TRBJ2-5|TRBV4-1|18|many
CASSQGIAGAPGEETQYF
TGCGCCAGCAGCCAAGGGATAGCGGGAGCCCCCGGCGAGGAGACCCAGTACTTC
>.|TRBJ1-1|TRBV5-6|13|few
CASSRGSLTEAFF
TGTGCCAGCAGCCGTGGTAGTTTGACTGAAGCTTTCTTT
>TRBD1|TRBJ1-4|TRBV7-2|14|few
CASSPGQAAEKLFF
TGTGCCAGCAGCCCGGGACAGGCTGCCGAAAAACTGTTTTTT
>TRBD2|TRBJ2-5|TRBV10-3|14|few
CAIRSGENQETQYF
TGTGCCATCAGGAGCGGGGAGAACCAAGAGACCCAGTACTTC
>.|TRBJ2-3|TRBV19|13|few
CASSRLSTDTQYF
TGTGCCAGTAGTAGACTATCCACAGATACGCAGTATTTT
>TRBD2|TRBJ2-1|TRBV6-5|15|medium-sized
CASSYGGSGNNEQFF
TGTGCCAGCAGTTACGGCGGGAGTGGAAACAATGAGCAGTTCTTC
>.|TRBJ1-1|TRBV18|15|many
CASSPPGGSITEAFF
TGTGCCAGCTCACCACCAGGGGGAAGCATCACTGAAGCTTTCTTT
>.|TRBJ1-1|TRBV7-9|14|.
CASSYLDRNTEAFF
TGTGCCAGCAGCTACTTAGACAGGAACACTGAAGCTTTCTTT
>TRBD2|TRBJ2-1|TRBV4-3|15|many
CASSQDGTSLNEQFF
TGCGCCAGCAGCCAAGATGGGACTAGTCTCAATGAGCAGTTCTTC
>TRBD2|TRBJ2-5|TRBV9|18|many
CASSVVPRTSAYQETQYF
TGTGCCAGCAGCGTAGTTCCCCGGACTAGCGCCTACCAAGAGACCCAGTACTTC
>TRBD1|TRBJ2-7|TRBV7-9|16|many
CASSSPLGQVSYEQYF
TGTGCCAGCAGCTCCCCACTGGGACAGGTCTCCTACGAGCAGTACTTC
>TRBD1|TRBJ2-1|TRBV4-3|14|many
CASSGTGGYNEQFF
TGCGCCAGCTCCGGGACAGGGGGATACAATGAGCAGTTCTTC
>.|TRBJ2-3|TRBV7-3|14|.
CASSLMGVTDTQYF
TGTGCCAGCAGCTTAATGGGAGTCACAGATACGCAGTATTTT
>.|TRBJ1-2|TRBV21-1|16|many
CASSKGTGGPNYGYTF
TGTGCCAGCAGCAAGGGGACAGGGGGCCCCAACTATGGCTACACCTTC
>.|TRBJ2-5|TRBV10-2|12|many
CASSESLETQYF
TGCGCCAGCAGCGAGAGCCTGGAGACCCAGTACTTC
>.|TRBJ1-2|TRBV4-3|15|many
CASSQGFVSQGGYTF
TGCGCCAGCAGCCAAGGCTTCGTGTCCCAGGGTGGCTACACCTTC
>TRBD2|TRBJ2-5|TRBV5-1|17|many
CASSIYSGGIQQETQYF
TGCGCCAGCAGCATCTATAGCGGGGGGATCCAACAAGAGACCCAGTACTTC